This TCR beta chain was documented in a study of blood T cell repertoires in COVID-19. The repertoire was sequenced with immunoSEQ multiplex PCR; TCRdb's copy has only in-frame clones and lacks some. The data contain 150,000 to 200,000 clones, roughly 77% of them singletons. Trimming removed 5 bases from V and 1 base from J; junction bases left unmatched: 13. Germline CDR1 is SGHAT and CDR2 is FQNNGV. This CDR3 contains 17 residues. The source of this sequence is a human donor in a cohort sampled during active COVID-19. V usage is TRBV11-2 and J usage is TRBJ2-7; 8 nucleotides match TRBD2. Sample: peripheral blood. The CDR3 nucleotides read TGTGCCAGCAGCGAGACCGTGGGGAGCGGGAGTTCCTACGAGCAGTACTTC. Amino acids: CASSETVGSGSSYEQYF.